This passage covers 27 T cell receptor beta chains from one sample sequenced in a study of patients and donors after allogeneic stem cell transplantation. TCRdb re-derived calls from the RT-PCR reads in MiXCR, one entry per CDR3 protein. The sample has 100,000 to 130,000 distinct CDR3 sequences; roughly 37% are singletons. Input material: blood, either unsorted or a sorted T cell fraction (not recorded which). The receptors were sampled from a human donor who was either an allogeneic HSCT recipient or a stem cell or donor lymphocyte infusion donor (not recorded which). It is not recorded whose cells these are; they may come from a transplant donor.

This chain joins TRBV30 and TRBJ1-2; no reliable D call. The CDR3 runs 13 residues. V lost 0 bases, J lost 3 bases, and 8 bases lay in between. Per the germline V gene, CDR1 is GTSNPN and CDR2 is SVGIG (reference sequence). The CDR3 is CAWSVLVDYGYTF. In DNA form, the CDR3 reads TGTGCCTGGAGTGTACTTGTGGACTATGGCTACACCTTC.

In nucleotides, the CDR3 is TGTGCCAGCCGAAAGACAGGGGTTGAGACCCAGTACTTC. Translating gives CASRKTGVETQYF. The chain combines TRBV2 with TRBJ2-5; TRBD1 agrees at 8 bases. Germline CDR1 SNHLY, CDR2 FYNNEI. The V gene end was trimmed by 8 bases and the J gene end by 5 bases; junction bases not matched to a gene: 7. The CDR3 runs to 13 residues.

V usage is TRBV7-2 and J usage is TRBJ1-6, with a possible D match to TRBD1 (5 bases). Germline assignment: CDR1 SGHTA and CDR2 FQGNSA. The CDR3 has 18 residues. The V end lost 1 base, the J end lost 8 bases, and 21 bases lay between the germline ends. CDR3 coding DNA: TGTGCCAGCAGCTTAGATTATACCGGGGCCGCAGGCGATTCACCCCTCCACTTT. Translated: CASSLDYTGAAGDSPLHF.

The CDR3 region has the DNA TGTGCCGCGAGAAGGGGGGAACGATCACCCCTCCACTTT. Translating it yields CAARRGERSPLHF. The chain uses TRBV12-3 or TRBV12-4 and TRBJ1-6; D might be TRBD1 (6 bases). V was cut by 11 bases and J by 10 bases, with 18 bases left in between. The CDR3 extends over 13 amino acids.

The chain couples TRBV20-1 to TRBJ1-1; tentatively, D is TRBD1 (5 bases). Germline V lookup: CDR1 DFQATT, CDR2 SNEGSKA (reference sequence). The CDR3 contains 12 residues. V gave up 3 bases and J gave up 4 bases, with 9 bases separating them. CDR3 sequence: CSARGVGTEAFF. The CDR3 DNA reads as TGCAGTGCTAGGGGGGTTGGCACTGAAGCTTTCTTT.

The chain uses TRBV10-3 and TRBJ2-7, with D unclear. CDR3 length: 11 residues. Looked up from germline, CDR1 is ENHRY and CDR2 is SYGVKD. Trimming left V 2 bases short and J 7 bases short, with 6 bases between. The CDR3 region has the DNA TGTGCCATCAGTGAGCGGTGGGAGCAGTACTTC. This gives the protein CAISERWEQYF.

This clonotype was observed at least ten times. The gene calls are TRBV5-1 and TRBJ1-5; D not certain. Trimming left V 4 bases short and J 1 base short, with 12 bases between. Germline V CDR1 and CDR2: SGHRS, YFSETQ. The CDR3 consists of 15 residues. The CDR3 coding sequence is TGCGCCAGCAGCCCGGACGGGGTCAGCAATCAGCCCCAGCATTTT. Translating gives CASSPDGVSNQPQHF.

This clonotype was recorded a few times. The chain recombines TRBV6-6 with TRBJ1-2; the match to TRBD1 covers 8 bases. The V and J ends lost 6 bases and 0 bases, in that order; junction bases with no gene match: 3. Per germline, CDR1 MNHNY and CDR2 SVGAGI (reference sequence). The CDR3 has 14 residues. In DNA form, the CDR3 reads TGTGCCAGCAGCGGACAGGGTTCTAACTATGGCTACACCTTC. Translated: CASSGQGSNYGYTF.

This clonotype came up a few times. V gene TRBV27 combines with J gene TRBJ2-5; 12 nucleotides align to TRBD1. J gave up 5 bases and V 5 bases, and 3 bases lay outside the gene matches. This CDR3 has 14 residues. In germline, CDR1 is MNHEY, CDR2 SMNVEV (reference sequence). The DNA for the CDR3 is TGTGCCAGCAGTCCGGGACAGGGGGCTGAGACCCAGTACTTC. Its translation is CASSPGQGAETQYF.

This clonotype was seen more than once but under ten times. This chain uses TRBV12-3 or TRBV12-4 with TRBJ2-7; possibly TRBD2 for D (6 bases). This CDR3 has 12 amino acids. V shed 8 bases and J shed 4 bases, with 12 bases lying between them. The CDR3 DNA reads as TGTGCCAGCGGGAGGCTGGCGTACGAGCAGTACTTC. It codes for CASGRLAYEQYF.

The V and J genes are TRBV5-1 and TRBJ2-3; D is possibly TRBD1 or TRBD2 (5 bases each). Germline values: CDR1 SGHRS, CDR2 YFSETQ. The ends were cut back, 4 bases at V and 7 bases at J, with 22 bases in the middle. The CDR3 consists of 16 residues. For the CDR3, the DNA is TGCGCCAGCAGCCTCGGGACCGTACCTAGTCTTCATACGCAGTATTTT. It specifies CASSLGTVPSLHTQYF. Full variable domain (rest looked up from reference TRBV5-1 and TRBJ2-3): KAGVTQTPRYLIKTRGQQVTLSCSPISGHRSVSWYQQTPGQGLQFLFEYFSETQRNKGNFPGRFSGRQFSNSRSEMNVSTLELGDSALYLCASSLGTVPSLHTQYFGPGTRLTVL.

V usage is TRBV24-1 and J usage is TRBJ2-1, with D tentatively TRBD2 (5 bases). The germline V gene has CDR1 KGHDR and CDR2 SFDVKD. The CDR3 is made up of 13 amino acids. The ends were cut back, 9 bases at V and 9 bases at J, with 17 bases in the middle. Written as DNA, the CDR3 is TGTGCCACCGAGGGTCCTCTATGGGGTGAGCAGTTCTTC. Protein: CATEGPLWGEQFF.

There are a few counts of this clonotype. The chain uses TRBV29-1 and TRBJ1-1; D not certain. V shed 4 bases and J shed 11 bases, with 14 bases lying between them. The CDR3 totals 11 residues. Germline V CDR1 and CDR2: SQVTM, ANQGSEA. The CDR3 DNA is TGCAGCGTTGCTAACACCCTGGGGGCTTTCTTT. It encodes CSVANTLGAFF. The full variable domain, in which reference TRBV29-1 and TRBJ1-1 provide the parts outside the CDR3, is SAVISQKPSRDICQRGTSLTIQCQVDSQVTMMFWYRQQPGQSLTLIATANQGSEATYESGFVIDKFPISRPNLTFSTLTVSNMSPEDSSIYLCSVANTLGAFFGQGTRLTVV.

This clonotype was seen a few times. The gene calls are TRBV19 and TRBJ1-2; no clear D. Germline V gene data show CDR1 as LNHDA and CDR2 as SQIVND (reference sequence). Trimming cost V 9 bases and J 2 bases, with 13 bases left between them. CDR3 length: 13 amino acids. The CDR3 here is CASSRVGNYGYTF. CDR3 DNA: TGTGCCAGCAGTCGGGTTGGGAACTATGGCTACACCTTC.

The chain carries TRBV27 and TRBJ2-1; D call uncertain. V was cut by 6 bases and J by 1 base, with 10 bases left in between. CDR3 length: 14 amino acids. The germline CDR1 and CDR2 sequences are MNHEY and SMNVEV (reference sequence). The CDR3 loop reads CASRGAQSYNEQFF. The CDR3 region has the DNA TGTGCCAGCAGAGGAGCCCAATCCTACAATGAGCAGTTCTTC.

This clonotype has more than one count but fewer than ten. The CDR3, as DNA: TGCGCCAGCTGTCATCGGGAGAGTGGGAATGAAAAACTGTTTTTT. It is translated as CASCHRESGNEKLFF. This chain joins TRBV5-1 and TRBJ1-4; D remains unclear. Germline loops: CDR1 SGHRS, CDR2 YFSETQ. The CDR3 sequence is 15 residues long. The germline V and J ends were trimmed by 7 bases and 5 bases, with 18 bases remaining between them.

In its sample, this clonotype was seen once. This chain connects TRBV20-1 to TRBJ2-1; 10 bases are shared with TRBD1. The ends lost 6 bases at V and 10 bases at J; junction bases unmatched: 15. This CDR3 is 15 amino acids long. Germline loops: CDR1 DFQATT, CDR2 SNEGSKA (reference sequence). CDR3 DNA: TGCAGTGCCGCTCGACACGGACAGGGGGTGAAGGAGCAGTTCTTC. Amino acids: CSAARHGQGVKEQFF.

This clonotype has a handful of counts. CDR3 sequence: CATSIDWTVNTEAFF. CDR3 nucleotides: TGTGCCACCAGCATTGATTGGACAGTGAACACTGAAGCTTTCTTT. The chain combines TRBV15 with TRBJ1-1; maybe TRBD1 (6 bases). Germline loops: CDR1 LNHNV, CDR2 YYDKDF (reference sequence). Trimming left V 4 bases short and J 0 bases short, with 12 bases between. This CDR3 spans 15 amino acids.

In this sample, this clonotype turned up a few times. The chain has TRBV18 and TRBJ1-4; D is ambiguous. This CDR3 is built from 14 residues. V was trimmed by 5 bases and J by 7 bases, leaving 14 bases between them. Germline values: CDR1 KGHSH, CDR2 LQKENI. The CDR3 spells CASSMDAGIEKLFF. In DNA, the CDR3 is TGTGCCAGCTCAATGGACGCGGGGATTGAAAAACTGTTTTTT.

The chain recombines TRBV29-1 with TRBJ2-5; D gene unclear. V lost 2 bases, J lost 5 bases, and 6 bases lay in between. Germline V gives CDR1 SQVTM, CDR2 ANQGSEA. The CDR3 runs to 11 residues. The CDR3 region is CSVEIVETQYF. The CDR3 nucleotides are TGCAGCGTTGAAATCGTGGAGACCCAGTACTTC. The full variable domain, in which reference TRBV29-1 and TRBJ2-5 provide the parts outside the CDR3, is SAVISQKPSRDICQRGTSLTIQCQVDSQVTMMFWYRQQPGQSLTLIATANQGSEATYESGFVIDKFPISRPNLTFSTLTVSNMSPEDSSIYLCSVEIVETQYFGPGTRLLVL.

V and J are TRBV6-2 or TRBV6-3 and TRBJ2-7, with 10 nucleotides matching TRBD2. Per germline, CDR1 MNHEY and CDR2 SVGEGT. This CDR3 contains 14 residues. Trimming at V came to 7 bases and at J to 3 bases, leaving 6 bases not matched to a gene. CDR3 nucleotide sequence: TGTGCCAGCAAGCTACTAGCGGGGAGCTACGAGCAGTACTTC. Amino acid sequence: CASKLLAGSYEQYF.

The V call is TRBV10-3, the J call TRBJ2-3; D assignment may be TRBD1 or TRBD2 (5 bases each). The V end was cut by 6 bases, the J end by 5 bases, with 12 bases between. The CDR3 is 13 residues long. From germline, CDR1 is ENHRY and CDR2 SYGVKD. The CDR3, as DNA: TGTGCCATCAGGGGACCTGGAGGAGATACGCAGTATTTT. Translated: CAIRGPGGDTQYF.

The chain couples TRBV6-5 to TRBJ1-2; D remains ambiguous. The germline CDR1 and CDR2 sequences are MNHEY and SVGAGI. The CDR3 has 13 residues. Deletions cut 7 bases from V and 5 bases from J, with 14 bases between. The CDR3 DNA sequence: TGTGCCAGCACCCGGGATAGACTGTATGGCTACACCTTC. Amino acid sequence: CASTRDRLYGYTF.

The chain uses TRBV24-1 and TRBJ1-3, with D perhaps TRBD1 (6 bases). The CDR3 covers 17 residues. Trimming took off 0 bases at V and 1 base at J, with 12 bases between the two ends. Germline CDR1 reads KGHDR; CDR2 reads SFDVKD. This CDR3 reads CATSDLQSRGSGNTIYF. CDR3 sequence (DNA): TGTGCCACCAGTGATTTGCAAAGCAGGGGATCTGGAAACACCATATATTTT.

V and J are TRBV6-2 or TRBV6-3 and TRBJ2-7, with 8 bases lining up with TRBD2. Trimming removed 0 bases from V and 2 bases from J; junction bases left unmatched: 6. Germline V gene data show CDR1 as MNHEY and CDR2 as SVGEGT. This CDR3 is built from 16 residues. The CDR3 nucleotides are TGTGCCAGCAGTTACTCGAGAACGGGAGGGCCCTACGAGCAGTACTTC. It codes for CASSYSRTGGPYEQYF.

This sequence joins TRBV7-2 and TRBJ1-1; D is perhaps TRBD1 (5 bases). The CDR3 spans 13 residues. CDR1 is SGHTA, CDR2 FQGNSA, per germline. V lost 5 bases and J 7 bases, leaving 14 bases between the germline ends. The CDR3 protein is CASSPDSRGEAFF. The CDR3 nucleotides read TGTGCCAGCAGCCCCGATAGTAGGGGTGAAGCTTTCTTT.

J is TRBJ1-5 and V is TRBV12-3 or TRBV12-4, with 8 bases identical to TRBD1. The CDR3 consists of 15 residues. V lost 7 bases, J lost 0 bases, and 5 bases stayed unmatched. In DNA form, the CDR3 reads TGTGCCAGCATTCCTCAGGGGGCTAGCAATCAGCCCCAGCATTTT. Translation: CASIPQGASNQPQHF.